This is a list of T cell receptor beta chains from one sample in a study of human CD4 T cells and Enterobacteriaceae. Using immunoSEQ multiplex PCR, the repertoire was profiled, and TCRdb retains in-frame clones only, with some absent. Among around 26,000 clones listed, roughly 80% were seen once. The sample comprised memory CD4+ T cells from blood. The receptors derive from a human donor in good health. The CDR3 runs from the conserved cysteine through the conserved F or W. The D gene is left open where the match is weak. For some rows the clone size is stated as once, few or many, or as a class when expanded; others skip it.

D: -; V: TRBV5-8; J: TRBJ2-1; size: -; CDR3: CASSSRLQFF; DNA: TGTGCCAGCAGCTCCCGCCTACAGTTCTTC
D: TRBD1; V: TRBV19; J: TRBJ1-5; size: -; CDR3: CGSTVKGAPNQPQHF; DNA: TGTGGGAGCACCGTTAAGGGGGCCCCCAATCAGCCCCAGCATTTT
D: TRBD2; V: TRBV5-4; J: TRBJ2-7; size: -; CDR3: CASSPPGLAGASPEQYF; DNA: TGTGCCAGCAGCCCCCCGGGACTAGCGGGAGCGTCCCCCGAGCAGTACTTC
D: -; V: TRBV10-3; J: TRBJ2-7; size: -; CDR3: CAISEEGEQYF; DNA: TGTGCCATCAGTGAGGAGGGCGAGCAGTACTTC
D: -; V: TRBV7-2; J: TRBJ1-4; size: -; CDR3: CASSPPGRKINEKLFF; DNA: TGTGCCAGCAGCCCGCCGGGACGGAAGATTAATGAAAAACTGTTTTTT
D: TRBD2; V: TRBV7-2; J: TRBJ2-5; size: -; CDR3: CASSLGSRLAGGHQETQYF; DNA: TGTGCCAGCAGCTTAGGAAGCAGGCTAGCGGGGGGGCACCAAGAGACCCAGTACTTC
D: TRBD2; V: TRBV28; J: TRBJ2-3; size: once; CDR3: CASRPWTSGGDTQYF; DNA: TGTGCCAGCAGGCCCTGGACTAGCGGGGGGGATACGCAGTATTTT
D: TRBD1; V: TRBV18; J: TRBJ1-4; size: -; CDR3: CASSPRDRGPNEKLFF; DNA: TGTGCCAGCTCACCGAGGGACAGGGGGCCTAATGAAAAACTGTTTTTT
D: -; V: TRBV5-1; J: TRBJ1-2; size: -; CDR3: CASSLDGVGGGYGYTF; DNA: TGCGCCAGCAGCTTGGATGGCGTAGGGGGAGGCTATGGCTACACCTTC
D: -; V: TRBV7-8; J: TRBJ2-1; size: -; CDR3: CASSPGSGSYNEQFF; DNA: TGTGCCAGCAGCCCCGGCAGCGGGTCTTACAATGAGCAGTTCTTC
D: TRBD1; V: TRBV5-1; J: TRBJ2-5; size: once; CDR3: CASSSQGAGETQYF; DNA: TGCGCCAGCAGCTCACAGGGGGCAGGAGAGACCCAGTACTTC
D: TRBD1; V: TRBV19; J: TRBJ2-5; size: once; CDR3: CASSIGQGVETQYF; DNA: TGTGCCAGTAGTATTGGACAGGGAGTTGAGACCCAGTACTTC
D: -; V: TRBV28; J: TRBJ1-2; size: -; CDR3: CATAINYGYTF; DNA: TGTGCCACAGCGATTAACTATGGCTACACCTTC
D: TRBD1; V: TRBV6-4; J: TRBJ2-7; size: -; CDR3: CASSDSRGLGTEVLHEQYF; DNA: TGTGCCAGCAGTGACTCGAGAGGCCTCGGGACAGAAGTACTCCACGAGCAGTACTTC
D: TRBD2; V: TRBV6-5; J: TRBJ2-7; size: -; CDR3: CASREGLAGSYEQYF; DNA: TGTGCCAGCAGAGAGGGACTAGCGGGATCGTACGAGCAGTACTTC
D: TRBD2; V: TRBV10-1; J: TRBJ2-3; size: -; CDR3: CASSDASGSGTDTQYF; DNA: TGCGCCAGCAGCGATGCTAGCGGGAGTGGGACAGATACGCAGTATTTT
D: -; V: TRBV10-2; J: TRBJ1-2; size: -; CDR3: CASSAGEVSGAGYTF; DNA: TGCGCCAGCAGTGCTGGTGAGGTGTCGGGTGCCGGCTACACCTTC
D: -; V: TRBV4-1; J: TRBJ1-2; size: -; CDR3: CASSQVVAEGYTF; DNA: TGCGCCAGCAGCCAAGTCGTGGCCGAGGGCTACACCTTC
D: -; V: TRBV5-4; J: TRBJ2-7; size: -; CDR3: CASSAGVGSSYEQYF; DNA: TGTGCCAGCAGCGCAGGCGTCGGGTCCTCCTACGAGCAGTACTTC
D: TRBD1; V: TRBV10-1; J: TRBJ2-7; size: -; CDR3: CASSGSGTGSYEQYF; DNA: TGCGCCAGCAGTGGTTCCGGGACAGGATCGTACGAGCAGTACTTC
D: -; V: TRBV10-3; J: TRBJ1-1; size: -; CDR3: CAIREQTNTEAFF; DNA: TGTGCCATCAGGGAACAGACGAACACTGAAGCTTTCTTT
D: -; V: TRBV30; J: TRBJ2-1; size: -; CDR3: CAWAGPGYNEQFF; DNA: TGTGCCTGGGCAGGGCCAGGGTACAATGAGCAGTTCTTC
D: -; V: TRBV6-1; J: TRBJ2-7; size: once; CDR3: CASKGTQGTLYEQCF; DNA: TGTGCCAGCAAGGGGACGCAGGGGACCCTCTACGAGCAGTGCTTC
D: -; V: TRBV27; J: TRBJ1-1; size: few; CDR3: CASSSSPGAHRMTEAFF; DNA: TGTGCCAGCAGCTCGAGTCCGGGGGCTCACAGAATGACTGAAGCTTTCTTT
D: TRBD2; V: TRBV7-6; J: TRBJ2-3; size: -; CDR3: CASSPLRTSGTSTDTQYF; DNA: TGTGCCAGCAGCCCCCTTAGGACTAGCGGAACTAGCACAGATACGCAGTATTTT
D: -; V: TRBV6-1; J: TRBJ1-2; size: -; CDR3: CASSNTYGYTF; DNA: TGTGCCAGCAGTAATACCTATGGCTACACCTTC
D: TRBD2; V: TRBV28; J: TRBJ2-5; size: -; CDR3: CASSDGTSGRGYLTQYF; DNA: TGTGCCAGCAGTGATGGGACTAGCGGGAGAGGGTATTTGACCCAGTACTTC
D: -; V: TRBV4-1; J: TRBJ2-1; size: -; CDR3: CASSQGRVGSYNEQFF; DNA: TGCGCCAGCAGCCAGGGGCGAGTGGGGTCCTACAATGAGCAGTTCTTC
D: -; V: TRBV28; J: TRBJ2-5; size: -; CDR3: CATRTPQGNQETQYF; DNA: TGTGCCACGCGCACCCCCCAGGGGAACCAAGAGACCCAGTACTTC
D: TRBD1; V: TRBV7-8; J: TRBJ1-5; size: few; CDR3: CASSLKKIGDRGNHQPQHF; DNA: TGTGCCAGCAGCTTAAAAAAGATCGGGGACAGGGGGAACCATCAGCCCCAGCATTTT
D: -; V: TRBV25-1; J: TRBJ2-1; size: -; CDR3: CASSGQNLAGSYNEQFF; DNA: TGTGCCAGCAGTGGACAGAACCTGGCGGGCTCCTACAATGAGCAGTTCTTC
D: -; V: TRBV21-1; J: TRBJ1-4; size: -; CDR3: CASSKVGREKLFF; DNA: TGTGCCAGCAGCAAGGTCGGACGTGAAAAACTGTTTTTT
D: -; V: TRBV7-2; J: TRBJ2-7; size: -; CDR3: CASSDRGAQLYEQYF; DNA: TGTGCCAGCAGCGATCGCGGGGCCCAGCTCTACGAGCAGTACTTC
D: TRBD1; V: TRBV18; J: TRBJ1-5; size: -; CDR3: CASSRTMDRVNQPQHF; DNA: TGTGCCAGCTCACGGACTATGGACAGGGTCAATCAGCCCCAGCATTTT
D: -; V: TRBV11-2; J: TRBJ2-4; size: -; CDR3: CASSLGIRGGQNIQYF; DNA: TGTGCCAGCAGCTTAGGGATCCGAGGTGGCCAAAACATTCAGTACTTC
D: TRBD1; V: TRBV19; J: TRBJ1-3; size: -; CDR3: CASRNFFLRDRIGNTIYF; DNA: TGTGCCAGTAGGAACTTCTTCCTCCGGGACAGAATAGGAAACACCATATATTTT
D: TRBD1; V: TRBV5-6; J: TRBJ2-7; size: -; CDR3: CASSPWTGGKNEQYF; DNA: TGTGCCAGCAGCCCCTGGACAGGGGGTAAGAACGAGCAGTACTTC
D: TRBD1; V: TRBV28; J: TRBJ1-5; size: -; CDR3: CASRSSGTGGRGNQPQHF; DNA: TGTGCCAGCAGGTCCTCCGGGACAGGGGGTAGAGGCAATCAGCCCCAGCATTTT
D: -; V: TRBV28; J: TRBJ1-2; size: -; CDR3: CASRREGYTF; DNA: TGTGCCAGCAGAAGGGAAGGCTACACCTTC
D: -; V: TRBV5-1; J: TRBJ1-1; size: -; CDR3: CASRNRMAEAFF; DNA: TGCGCCAGCCGTAACCGGATGGCTGAAGCTTTCTTT
D: TRBD1; V: TRBV28; J: TRBJ1-5; size: -; CDR3: CASSLGQGAYSNQPQHF; DNA: TGTGCCAGCAGTTTAGGACAGGGGGCATATAGCAATCAGCCCCAGCATTTT
D: TRBD2; V: TRBV11-3; J: TRBJ2-1; size: -; CDR3: CASSLGLAGPYNEQFF; DNA: TGTGCCAGCAGCTTAGGGCTAGCGGGGCCCTACAATGAGCAGTTCTTC
D: TRBD1; V: TRBV7-3; J: TRBJ1-1; size: -; CDR3: CASSSGGRGLTEAFF; DNA: TGTGCCAGCAGCTCCGGAGGCAGGGGGCTAACTGAAGCTTTCTTT
D: -; V: TRBV10-1; J: TRBJ1-1; size: -; CDR3: CPKEPAVSRIFMRGKSNTEAFF; DNA: TGCCCTAAGGAGCCAGCAGTGAGTAGAATTTTTATGAGGGGAAAGTCGAACACTGAAGCTTTCTTT
D: -; V: TRBV28; J: TRBJ2-7; size: -; CDR3: CASSDGTSYEQYF; DNA: TGTGCCAGCAGTGACGGAACTTCCTACGAGCAGTACTTC
D: TRBD1; V: TRBV28; J: TRBJ2-7; size: -; CDR3: CASSRTGYEQYF; DNA: TGTGCCAGCAGCAGGACAGGGTACGAGCAGTACTTC
D: TRBD1; V: TRBV5-6; J: TRBJ2-3; size: -; CDR3: CASTTPGTGLSTDTQYF; DNA: TGTGCCAGCACCACCCCCGGGACAGGGTTGAGCACAGATACGCAGTATTTT
D: -; V: TRBV2; J: TRBJ1-1; size: -; CDR3: CASSEALGGARTEAFF; DNA: TGTGCCAGCAGTGAAGCGCTTGGGGGGGCGCGAACTGAAGCTTTCTTT
D: -; V: TRBV7-2; J: TRBJ2-3; size: -; CDR3: CASSPDRTDTQYF; DNA: TGTGCCAGCAGCCCGGACAGAACAGATACGCAGTATTTT
D: -; V: TRBV14; J: TRBJ1-4; size: once; CDR3: CASSQGSYRAEKLFF; DNA: TGTGCCAGCAGCCAAGGGTCCTACAGGGCGGAAAAACTGTTTTTT
D: -; V: TRBV7-2; J: TRBJ2-6; size: -; CDR3: CASTQGGSGANVLTF; DNA: TGTGCCAGCACCCAGGGGGGATCTGGGGCCAACGTCCTGACTTTC
D: -; V: TRBV9; J: TRBJ1-5; size: -; CDR3: CASSVLHPPSEPQHF; DNA: TGTGCCAGCAGCGTACTACACCCACCGAGCGAGCCCCAGCATTTT
D: TRBD2; V: TRBV2; J: TRBJ2-2; size: -; CDR3: CASSEATGTRIIFTGELFF; DNA: TGTGCCAGCAGTGAAGCAACAGGGACTAGGATTATCTTCACCGGGGAGCTGTTTTTT
D: TRBD1; V: TRBV9; J: TRBJ1-1; size: few; CDR3: CASSALTGRAEAFF; DNA: TGTGCCAGCAGCGCCCTGACAGGGAGGGCTGAAGCTTTCTTT